This TCR beta chain was obtained from a study of blood T cell repertoires in COVID-19. The method was immunoSEQ multiplex PCR; TCRdb's version includes in-frame clones alone and lacks a portion of them. The sample has 200,000 to 300,000 clones, roughly 90% seen once. The CDR3 runs to 14 residues. The germline V and J ends were trimmed by 0 bases and 0 bases, with 3 bases remaining between them. Germline V lookup: CDR1 LGHNA, CDR2 YSLEER. V and J are TRBV4-3 and TRBJ1-3; no clear D gene. This TCR was sampled from a human donor in a cohort sampled during active COVID-19. Sequencing used peripheral blood. The CDR3 nucleotides are TGCGCCAGCAGCCAAGACCTCTCTGGAAACACCATATATTTT. This gives the protein CASSQDLSGNTIYF.